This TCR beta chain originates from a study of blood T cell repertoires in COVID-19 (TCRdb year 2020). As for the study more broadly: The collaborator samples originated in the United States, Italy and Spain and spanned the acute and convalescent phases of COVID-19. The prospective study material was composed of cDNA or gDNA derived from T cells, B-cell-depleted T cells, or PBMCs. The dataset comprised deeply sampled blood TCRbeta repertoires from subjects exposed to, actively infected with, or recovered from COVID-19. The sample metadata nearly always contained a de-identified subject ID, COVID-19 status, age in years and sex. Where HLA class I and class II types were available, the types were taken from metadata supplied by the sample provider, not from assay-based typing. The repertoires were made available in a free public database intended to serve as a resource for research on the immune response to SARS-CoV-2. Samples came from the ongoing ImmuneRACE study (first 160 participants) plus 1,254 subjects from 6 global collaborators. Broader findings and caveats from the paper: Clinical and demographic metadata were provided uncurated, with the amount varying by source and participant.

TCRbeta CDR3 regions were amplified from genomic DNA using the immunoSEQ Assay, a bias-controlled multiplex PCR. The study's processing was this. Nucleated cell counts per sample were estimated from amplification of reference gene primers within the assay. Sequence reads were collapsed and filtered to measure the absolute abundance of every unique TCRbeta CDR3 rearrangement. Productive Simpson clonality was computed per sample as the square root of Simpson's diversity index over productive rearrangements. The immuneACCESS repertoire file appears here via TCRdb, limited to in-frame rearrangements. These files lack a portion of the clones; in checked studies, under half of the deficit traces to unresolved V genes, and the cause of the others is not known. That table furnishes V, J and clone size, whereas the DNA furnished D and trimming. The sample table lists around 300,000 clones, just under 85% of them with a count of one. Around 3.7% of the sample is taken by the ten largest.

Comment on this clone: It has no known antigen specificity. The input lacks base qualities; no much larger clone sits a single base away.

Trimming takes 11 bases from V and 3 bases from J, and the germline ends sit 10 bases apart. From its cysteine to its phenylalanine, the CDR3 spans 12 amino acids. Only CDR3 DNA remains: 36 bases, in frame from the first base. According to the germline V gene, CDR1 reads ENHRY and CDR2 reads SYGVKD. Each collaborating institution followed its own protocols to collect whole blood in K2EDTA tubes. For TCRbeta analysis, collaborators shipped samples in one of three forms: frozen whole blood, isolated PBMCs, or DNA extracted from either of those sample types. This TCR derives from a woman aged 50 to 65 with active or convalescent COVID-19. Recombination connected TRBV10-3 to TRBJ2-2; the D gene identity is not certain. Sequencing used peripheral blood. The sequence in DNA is TGTGCCTCCCAGAGGCACACCGGGGAGCTGTTTTTT. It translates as CASQRHTGELFF.